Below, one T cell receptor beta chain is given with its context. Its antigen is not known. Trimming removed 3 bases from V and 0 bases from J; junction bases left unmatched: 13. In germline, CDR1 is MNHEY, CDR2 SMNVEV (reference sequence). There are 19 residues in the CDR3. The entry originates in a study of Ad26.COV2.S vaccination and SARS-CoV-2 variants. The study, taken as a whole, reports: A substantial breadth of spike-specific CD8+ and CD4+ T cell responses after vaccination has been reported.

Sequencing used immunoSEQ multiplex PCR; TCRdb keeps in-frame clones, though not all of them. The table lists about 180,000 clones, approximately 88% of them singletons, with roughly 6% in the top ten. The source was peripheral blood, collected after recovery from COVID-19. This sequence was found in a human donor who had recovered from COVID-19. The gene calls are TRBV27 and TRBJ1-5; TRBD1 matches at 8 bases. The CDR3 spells CASSLRTGIVVYSNQPQHF. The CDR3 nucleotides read TGTGCCAGCAGTTTGAGGACAGGGATAGTTGTCTATAGCAATCAGCCCCAGCATTTT.